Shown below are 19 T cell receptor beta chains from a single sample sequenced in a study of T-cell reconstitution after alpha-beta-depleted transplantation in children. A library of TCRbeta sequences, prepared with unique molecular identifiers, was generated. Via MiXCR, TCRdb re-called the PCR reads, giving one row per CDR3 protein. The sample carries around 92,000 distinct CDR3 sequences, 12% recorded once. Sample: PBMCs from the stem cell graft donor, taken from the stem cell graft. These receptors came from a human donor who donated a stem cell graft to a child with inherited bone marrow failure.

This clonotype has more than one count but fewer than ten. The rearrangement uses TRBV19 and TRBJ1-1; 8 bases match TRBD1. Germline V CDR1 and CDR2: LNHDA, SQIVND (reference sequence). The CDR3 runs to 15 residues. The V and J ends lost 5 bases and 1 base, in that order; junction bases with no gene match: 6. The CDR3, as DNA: TGTGCCAGTAGTCTGCGGACAGGGACGAACACTGAAGCTTTCTTT. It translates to CASSLRTGTNTEAFF. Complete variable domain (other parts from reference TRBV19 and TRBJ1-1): DGGITQSPKYLFRKEGQNVTLSCEQNLNHDAMYWYRQDPGQGLRLIYYSQIVNDFQKGDIAEGYSVSREKKESFPLTVTSAQKNPTAFYLCASSLRTGTNTEAFFGQGTRLTVV.

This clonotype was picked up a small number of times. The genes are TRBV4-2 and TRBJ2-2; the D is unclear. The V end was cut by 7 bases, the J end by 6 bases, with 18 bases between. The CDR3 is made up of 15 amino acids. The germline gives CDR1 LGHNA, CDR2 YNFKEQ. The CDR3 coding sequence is TGTGCCAGCAACTTCGCCGAACGTCGAGCCGGGGAGCTGTTTTTT. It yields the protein CASNFAERRAGELFF.

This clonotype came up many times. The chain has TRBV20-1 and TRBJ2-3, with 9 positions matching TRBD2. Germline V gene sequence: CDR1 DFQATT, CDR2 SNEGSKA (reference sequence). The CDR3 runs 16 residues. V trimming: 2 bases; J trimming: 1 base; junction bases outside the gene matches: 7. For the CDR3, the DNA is TGCAGTGCTAGATTCTTAGCGGGGGAACGCACAGATACGCAGTATTTT. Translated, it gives CSARFLAGERTDTQYF.

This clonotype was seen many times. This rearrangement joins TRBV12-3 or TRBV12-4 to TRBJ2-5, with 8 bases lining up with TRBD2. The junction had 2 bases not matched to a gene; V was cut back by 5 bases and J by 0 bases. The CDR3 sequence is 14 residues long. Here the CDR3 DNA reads TGTGCCAGCAGTCCTAGCGGGTACCAAGAGACCCAGTACTTC. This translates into CASSPSGYQETQYF.

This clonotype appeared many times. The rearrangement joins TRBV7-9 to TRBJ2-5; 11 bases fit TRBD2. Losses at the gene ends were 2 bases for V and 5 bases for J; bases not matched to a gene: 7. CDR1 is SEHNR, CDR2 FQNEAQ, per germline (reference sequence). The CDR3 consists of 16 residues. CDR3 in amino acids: CASSLTSGSRAETQYF. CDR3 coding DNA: TGTGCCAGCAGCTTAACTAGCGGGAGTCGGGCGGAGACCCAGTACTTC.

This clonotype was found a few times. The CDR3 DNA is TGTGCCAGCTCACCACCTTTAGGGGAACGGTCCTACGAGCAGTACTTC. Translation gives CASSPPLGERSYEQYF. The chain couples TRBV18 to TRBJ2-7; TRBD1 is a possible D gene (5 bases). Germline V CDR1 and CDR2: KGHSH, LQKENI. The CDR3 spans 16 residues. V dropped 0 bases and J dropped 1 base, with 13 bases sitting between them.

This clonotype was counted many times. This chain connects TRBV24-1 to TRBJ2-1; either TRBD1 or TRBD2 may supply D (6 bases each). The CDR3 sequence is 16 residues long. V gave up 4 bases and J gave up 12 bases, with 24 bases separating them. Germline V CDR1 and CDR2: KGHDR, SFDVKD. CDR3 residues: CATSDPLVTGAKSQFF. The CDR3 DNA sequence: TGTGCCACCAGTGACCCTTTGGTGACGGGGGCTAAATCGCAGTTCTTC.

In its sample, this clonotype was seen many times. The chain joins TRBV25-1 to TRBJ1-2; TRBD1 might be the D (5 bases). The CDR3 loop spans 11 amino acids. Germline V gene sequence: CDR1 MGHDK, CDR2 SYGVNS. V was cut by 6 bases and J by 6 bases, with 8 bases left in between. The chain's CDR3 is CASSGGNGYTF. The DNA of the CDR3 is TGTGCCAGCAGCGGGGGGAATGGCTACACCTTC.

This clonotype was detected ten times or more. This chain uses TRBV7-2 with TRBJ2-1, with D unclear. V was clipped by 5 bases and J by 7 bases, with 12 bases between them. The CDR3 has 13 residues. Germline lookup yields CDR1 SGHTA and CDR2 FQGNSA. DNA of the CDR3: TGTGCCAGCAGCCTTTACGTAGGGAATGAGCAGTTCTTC. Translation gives CASSLYVGNEQFF.

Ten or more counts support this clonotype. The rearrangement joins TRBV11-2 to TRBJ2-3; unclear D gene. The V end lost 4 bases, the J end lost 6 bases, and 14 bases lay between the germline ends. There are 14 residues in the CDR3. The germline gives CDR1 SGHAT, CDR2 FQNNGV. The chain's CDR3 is CASSSGPAADTQYF. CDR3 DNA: TGTGCCAGCAGCTCCGGGCCCGCCGCTGATACGCAGTATTTT.

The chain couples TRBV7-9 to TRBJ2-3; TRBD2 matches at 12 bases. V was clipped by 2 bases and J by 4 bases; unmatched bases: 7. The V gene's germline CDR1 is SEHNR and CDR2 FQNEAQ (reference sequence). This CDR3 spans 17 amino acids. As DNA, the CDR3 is TGTGCCAGCAGCTTAAGCTCCCTAGCGGGAGGGGCAGATACGCAGTATTTT. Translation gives CASSLSSLAGGADTQYF.

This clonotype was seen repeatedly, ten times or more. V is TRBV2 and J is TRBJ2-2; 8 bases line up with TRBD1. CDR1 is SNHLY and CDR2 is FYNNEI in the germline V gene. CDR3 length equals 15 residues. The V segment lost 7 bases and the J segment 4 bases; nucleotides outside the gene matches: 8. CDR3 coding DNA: TGTGCCAGCAAAGGACAGGGTTTTCGCACCGGGGAGCTGTTTTTT. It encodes CASKGQGFRTGELFF. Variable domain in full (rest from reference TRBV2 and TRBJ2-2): EPEVTQTPSHQVTQMGQEVILRCVPISNHLYFYWYRQILGQKVEFLVSFYNNEISEKSEIFDDQFSVERPDGSNFTLKIRSTKLEDSAMYFCASKGQGFRTGELFFGEGSRLTVL.

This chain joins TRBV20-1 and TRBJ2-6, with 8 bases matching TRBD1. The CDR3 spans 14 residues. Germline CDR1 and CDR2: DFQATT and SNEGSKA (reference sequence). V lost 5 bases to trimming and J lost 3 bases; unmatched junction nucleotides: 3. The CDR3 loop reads CSAAGGHGANVLTF. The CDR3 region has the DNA TGCAGTGCTGCAGGGGGCCATGGGGCCAACGTCCTGACTTTC.

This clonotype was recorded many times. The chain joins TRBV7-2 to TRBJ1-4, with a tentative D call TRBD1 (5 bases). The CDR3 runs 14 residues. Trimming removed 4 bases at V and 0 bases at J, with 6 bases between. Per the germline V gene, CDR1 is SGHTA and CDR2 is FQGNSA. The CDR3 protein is CASSSGPTNEKLFF. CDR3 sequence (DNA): TGTGCCAGCAGCTCAGGGCCAACTAATGAAAAACTGTTTTTT.

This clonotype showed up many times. This CDR3 reads CASSLGLAGLSSYNEQFF. Written as DNA, the CDR3 is TGCGCCAGCAGCTTGGGGCTAGCGGGCCTGAGCTCCTACAATGAGCAGTTCTTC. The J gene is TRBJ2-1, the V gene TRBV5-1, with TRBD2 matching 8 bases. The V and J ends lost 0 bases and 0 bases, in that order; junction bases with no gene match: 8. The CDR3 sequence is 18 residues long. Germline CDR1 SGHRS, CDR2 YFSETQ.

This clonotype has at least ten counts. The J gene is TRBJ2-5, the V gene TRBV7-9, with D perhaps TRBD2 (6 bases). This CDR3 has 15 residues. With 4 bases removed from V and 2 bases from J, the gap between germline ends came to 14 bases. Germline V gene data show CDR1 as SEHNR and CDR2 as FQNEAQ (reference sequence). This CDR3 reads CASSSGYGLQETQYF. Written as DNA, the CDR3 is TGTGCCAGCAGCTCAGGGTATGGACTACAAGAGACCCAGTACTTC. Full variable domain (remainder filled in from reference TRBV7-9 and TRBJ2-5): DTGVSQNPRHKITKRGQNVTFRCDPISEHNRLYWYRQTLGQGPEFLTYFQNEAQLEKSRLLSDRFSAERPKGSFSTLEIQRTEQGDSAMYLCASSSGYGLQETQYFGPGTRLLVL.

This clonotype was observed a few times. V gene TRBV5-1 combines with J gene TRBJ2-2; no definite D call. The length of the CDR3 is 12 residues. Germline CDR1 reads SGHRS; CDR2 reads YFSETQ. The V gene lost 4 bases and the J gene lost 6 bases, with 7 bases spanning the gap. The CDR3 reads CASSRAPGELFF. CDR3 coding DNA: TGCGCCAGCAGCCGGGCTCCCGGGGAGCTGTTTTTT. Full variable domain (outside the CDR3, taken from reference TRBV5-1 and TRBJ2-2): KAGVTQTPRYLIKTRGQQVTLSCSPISGHRSVSWYQQTPGQGLQFLFEYFSETQRNKGNFPGRFSGRQFSNSRSEMNVSTLELGDSALYLCASSRAPGELFFGEGSRLTVL.

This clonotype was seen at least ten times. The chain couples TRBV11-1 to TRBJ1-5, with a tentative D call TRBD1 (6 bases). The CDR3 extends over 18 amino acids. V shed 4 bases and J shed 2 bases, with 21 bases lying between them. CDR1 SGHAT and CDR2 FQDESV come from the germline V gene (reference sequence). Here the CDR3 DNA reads TGTGCCAGCAGCTCAGCGACAGGTTCCTCGAGGGGCAATCAGCCCCAGCATTTT. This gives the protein CASSSATGSSRGNQPQHF.

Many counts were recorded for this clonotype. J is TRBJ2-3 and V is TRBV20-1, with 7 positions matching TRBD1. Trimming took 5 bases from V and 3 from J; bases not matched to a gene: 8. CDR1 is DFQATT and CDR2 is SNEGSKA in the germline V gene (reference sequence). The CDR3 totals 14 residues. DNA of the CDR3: TGCAGTGCTCGCGCTGGGACAGATACAGATACGCAGTATTTT. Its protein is CSARAGTDTDTQYF.